This entry is about one T cell receptor (beta chain). Its antigen remains unidentified. This sample is drawn from a study of PD-1 blockade in classical Hodgkin lymphoma. Study conclusions and caveats: Newly diagnosed patients reportedly had lower baseline TCR diversity than healthy donors.

Relapses following autologous stem cell transplantation were seen in all patients, with brentuximab vedotin exposure varying. Sequencing was performed with immunoSEQ multiplex PCR; in TCRdb, only in-frame clones are kept and a portion is missing. The sample has approximately 50,000 clones, around two thirds seen once. The source material was peripheral blood mononuclear cells (PBMCs), sampled before the second cycle of nivolumab. This receptor was taken from a human donor with classical Hodgkin lymphoma.

The CDR3 bases are TGTGCCAGTACCCGAGGGGGTGGAGATCAGCCCCAGCATTTT. Protein: CASTRGGGDQPQHF. The chain is built from TRBV6-1 and TRBJ1-5; TRBD1 is a possible D gene (6 bases). Germline values: CDR1 MNHNS, CDR2 SASEGT. This CDR3 is 14 amino acids long. Trimming removed 9 bases at V and 5 bases at J, with 17 bases between.